Below are 28 T cell receptor beta chains sequenced from a single sample in a study of cytomegalovirus exposure and HLA in healthy donors. The PCR contained 60 Vbeta and 13 Jbeta primers. The method was immunoSEQ multiplex PCR; TCRdb's version includes in-frame clones alone and lacks a portion of them. The table has 150,000 to 200,000 clones, around 78% seen once. The sample consisted of PBMCs. The receptors come from a man in his forties in good health and CMV-seronegative.

The CDR3 DNA sequence: TGTGCCAGCGGGGCAAGGACCGGGGAGCTGTTTTTT. Translated: CASGARTGELFF. The chain couples TRBV6-1 to TRBJ2-2; D may be TRBD1 (5 bases). CDR1 and CDR2 (germline): MNHNS, SASEGT. This CDR3 is built from 12 residues. With 8 bases removed from V and 5 bases from J, the gap between germline ends came to 9 bases.

This clone was detected once. The chain recombines TRBV9 with TRBJ2-7, with 13 positions matching TRBD2. There are 14 residues in the CDR3. Trimming at V came to 3 bases and at J to 7 bases, leaving 4 bases not matched to a gene. Germline V CDR1 and CDR2: SGDLS, YYNGEE. The DNA of the CDR3 is TGTGCCAGCAGCGGGACTAGCGGGAGTACGGAGCAGTACTTC. Amino acid sequence: CASSGTSGSTEQYF.

The J gene is TRBJ2-7, the V gene TRBV28; 7 bases align to TRBD2. In germline, CDR1 is MDHEN, CDR2 SYDVKM. The CDR3 contains 16 residues. Trimming at V came to 5 bases and at J to 0 bases, leaving 10 bases not matched to a gene. The CDR3 region has the DNA TGTGCCAGCAGTCCTGGTGCGGGAGCTCCCTCCTACGAGCAGTACTTC. This encodes CASSPGAGAPSYEQYF.

The DNA for the CDR3 is TGTGCCAGCAGTGCACCGGGACTAGCGGGTAATGAGCAGTTCTTC. This encodes CASSAPGLAGNEQFF. The rearrangement links TRBV6-1 to TRBJ2-1; TRBD2 aligns across 12 bases. The germline gives CDR1 MNHNS, CDR2 SASEGT. J was trimmed by 7 bases and V by 4 bases; bases with no gene match: 5. The CDR3 runs 15 residues.

This clone was detected only once. This chain connects TRBV7-9 to TRBJ2-2; tentatively, D is TRBD2 (6 bases). V was clipped by 4 bases and J by 4 bases, with 16 bases between them. The CDR3 contains 16 residues. CDR1 is SEHNR, CDR2 FQNEAQ, per germline (reference sequence). CDR3 in DNA: TGTGCCAGCAGCTCCAAGCGCCTCGGGGGCACCGGGGAGCTGTTTTTT. The encoded protein is CASSSKRLGGTGELFF.

The chain couples TRBV11-3 to TRBJ2-1; perhaps TRBD2 as D (5 bases). V lost 0 bases to trimming and J lost 5 bases, with 8 bases between them. The CDR3 has 14 residues. CDR1 SGHNT and CDR2 YENEEA come from the germline V gene. CDR3 bases: TGTGCCAGCAGCTTAGATACTAGGGACAATGAGCAGTTCTTC. Translation gives CASSLDTRDNEQFF.

The rearrangement joins TRBV10-2 to TRBJ2-7; D gene unclear. The CDR3 runs to 12 residues. V gave up 3 bases and J gave up 7 bases, with 10 bases separating them. The germline gives CDR1 WSHSY, CDR2 SAAADI. The CDR3: CASSDMYREQYV. DNA of the CDR3: TGCGCCAGCAGTGACATGTATCGGGAGCAGTACGTC.

The V gene is TRBV19, the J gene TRBJ1-2; 9 nucleotides line up with TRBD1. From germline, CDR1 is LNHDA and CDR2 SQIVND (reference sequence). This CDR3 has 13 residues. The trim removed 3 bases at V and 4 bases at J, leaving 0 bases unmatched. As DNA, the CDR3 is TGTGCCAGTAGTATGGGACAGGGCTATGGCTACACCTTC. This gives the protein CASSMGQGYGYTF.

This chain uses TRBV6-1 with TRBJ2-4, with a weak D call TRBD1 (6 bases). The CDR3 contains 15 residues. Trimming took 7 bases from V and 0 from J, leaving 13 bases between them. Germline values: CDR1 MNHNS, CDR2 SASEGT. CDR3 amino acids: CASTETGLAKNIQYF. The CDR3 DNA is TGTGCCAGCACCGAGACAGGTTTAGCCAAAAACATTCAGTACTTC.

Only a few counts were recorded for this clone. This chain joins TRBV4-1 and TRBJ2-1, with TRBD2 matching over 14 bases. CDR1 is MGHRA and CDR2 is YSYEKL in the germline V gene. Trimming removed 0 bases from V and 0 bases from J; junction bases left unmatched: 4. The CDR3 consists of 19 residues. The CDR3 protein is CASSQDRLAGGSSYNEQFF. As DNA, the CDR3 is TGCGCCAGCAGCCAAGATAGACTAGCGGGAGGGAGCTCCTACAATGAGCAGTTCTTC.

The chain couples TRBV6-6 to TRBJ1-1; 8 positions match TRBD1. The ends lost 5 bases at V and 4 bases at J; junction bases unmatched: 6. The germline CDR1 and CDR2 sequences are MNHNY and SVGAGI (reference sequence). The CDR3 runs 14 residues. The CDR3 loop reads CASSPQGESTEAFF. The CDR3 DNA sequence: TGTGCCAGCAGTCCACAGGGGGAAAGCACTGAAGCTTTCTTT.

This clone was counted only a few times. V gene TRBV5-1 combines with J gene TRBJ2-2; possibly TRBD2 for D (6 bases). V dropped 0 bases and J dropped 0 bases, with 9 bases sitting between them. The CDR3 runs to 16 residues. Germline V lookup: CDR1 SGHRS, CDR2 YFSETQ. CDR3 DNA: TGCGCCAGCAGCTTGGCCGGGGGAACGAACACCGGGGAGCTGTTTTTT. Its translation is CASSLAGGTNTGELFF.

This chain joins TRBV5-1 and TRBJ1-1, with 9 bases that match TRBD1. J was trimmed by 1 base and V by 2 bases; bases with no gene match: 0. CDR3 length equals 14 residues. From germline, CDR1 is SGHRS and CDR2 YFSETQ. CDR3 sequence: CASSLQGANTEAFF. CDR3 DNA sequence: TGCGCCAGCAGCTTACAGGGGGCGAACACTGAAGCTTTCTTT.

The chain combines TRBV4-1 with TRBJ2-1; TRBD2 agrees at 7 bases. V lost 1 base to trimming and J lost 7 bases; unmatched junction nucleotides: 10. Germline loops: CDR1 MGHRA, CDR2 YSYEKL. The CDR3 sequence is 16 residues long. The CDR3 DNA is TGCGCCAGCAGCCAAGCGGGAGGTCTACTGGGAAATGAGCAGTTCTTC. The encoded protein is CASSQAGGLLGNEQFF.

This clone was seen just once. The chain links TRBV5-4 to TRBJ2-1; 9 positions agree with TRBD1. V shed 7 bases, J shed 4 bases, and the junction held 3 bases outside the gene matches. The germline gives CDR1 SGHNT, CDR2 YYREEE (reference sequence). This CDR3 is 13 amino acids long. DNA of the CDR3: TGTGCCAGCTCGGACAGGGGTTACAATGAGCAGTTCTTC. Translated: CASSDRGYNEQFF.

The chain couples TRBV30 to TRBJ1-5, with TRBD1 as a possible D gene (6 bases). The germline V and J ends were trimmed by 0 bases and 7 bases, with 10 bases remaining between them. Germline V CDR1 and CDR2: GTSNPN, SVGIG (reference sequence). There are 13 residues in the CDR3. The CDR3 nucleotides are TGTGCCTGGAGTGTACAGGGTGAGCAGCCCCAGCATTTT. This sequence encodes CAWSVQGEQPQHF. Based on the CDR3 plus reference TRBV30 and TRBJ1-5, the full variable domain is SQTIHQWPATLVQPVGSPLSLECTVEGTSNPNLYWYRQAAGRGLQLLFYSVGIGQISSEVPQNLSASRPQDRQFILSSKKLLLSDSGFYLCAWSVQGEQPQHFGDGTRLSIL.

For the CDR3, the DNA is TGTGCCAGCAGTTTGAAGCTAGCAACAGATACGCAGTATTTT. Translation: CASSLKLATDTQYF. This chain links TRBV27 with TRBJ2-3, with D possibly matching TRBD2 (5 bases). The germline gives CDR1 MNHEY, CDR2 SMNVEV (reference sequence). The germline V and J ends were trimmed by 3 bases and 3 bases, with 10 bases remaining between them. The CDR3 loop spans 14 amino acids.

This clone was recorded only once. The J gene is TRBJ2-2, the V gene TRBV2; TRBD2 matches at 11 bases. Germline lookup yields CDR1 SNHLY and CDR2 FYNNEI. CDR3 length: 16 amino acids. Trimming removed 5 bases from V and 2 bases from J; junction bases left unmatched: 4. CDR3 DNA sequence: TGTGCCAGCAGTACGACTAGCGGGGTCAACACCGGGGAGCTGTTTTTT. It translates to CASSTTSGVNTGELFF.

The genes are TRBV19 and TRBJ2-2; D ambiguous. Germline assignment: CDR1 LNHDA and CDR2 SQIVND (reference sequence). The CDR3 is 15 amino acids. The V end lost 5 bases, the J end lost 0 bases, and 10 bases lay between the germline ends. The DNA for the CDR3 is TGTGCCAGTAGTCTACCGGAGTCGAACACCGGGGAGCTGTTTTTT. Encoded protein: CASSLPESNTGELFF.

The rearrangement joins TRBV18 to TRBJ2-1, with D possibly TRBD1 on 6 matching bases. This CDR3 has 14 residues. V shed 3 bases and J shed 7 bases, with 13 bases lying between them. CDR1 and CDR2 from the germline V gene are KGHSH and LQKENI. The CDR3 here is CASSPSGTSNEQFF. The DNA of the CDR3 is TGTGCCAGCTCACCCTCCGGGACAAGTAATGAGCAGTTCTTC.

This sequence joins TRBV18 and TRBJ2-7, with 8 bases aligning to TRBD2. Losses at the gene ends were 4 bases for V and 5 bases for J; bases not matched to a gene: 10. CDR1 KGHSH and CDR2 LQKENI come from the germline V gene. The CDR3 is 15 amino acids. The CDR3 is CASSLDNSGSHEQYF. CDR3 coding DNA: TGTGCCAGCTCACTTGATAACAGCGGGAGCCACGAGCAGTACTTC.

This clone appeared once. The gene calls are TRBV27 and TRBJ2-3; 15 positions agree with TRBD2. The CDR3 has 16 residues. With 5 bases clipped from V and 6 bases from J, the junction kept 6 bases outside the gene matches. Per the germline V gene, CDR1 is MNHEY and CDR2 is SMNVEV (reference sequence). In nucleotides, the CDR3 is TGTGCCAGCAGTCCGGGGACTAGCGGGAGGAGGGATACGCAGTATTTT. As protein: CASSPGTSGRRDTQYF.

The chain employs TRBV10-3 and TRBJ2-3, with TRBD2 matching 12 bases. V trimming: 4 bases; J trimming: 0 bases; junction bases outside the gene matches: 2. Germline V CDR1 and CDR2: ENHRY, SYGVKD. The CDR3 is 16 residues long. CDR3 residues: CAISVGTSGSTDTQYF. The CDR3 region has the DNA TGTGCCATCAGTGTGGGGACTAGCGGGAGCACAGATACGCAGTATTTT.

The chain employs TRBV6-1 and TRBJ2-3; TRBD2 agrees at 7 bases. Germline V gene sequence: CDR1 MNHNS, CDR2 SASEGT. Trimming at V came to 4 bases and at J to 2 bases, leaving 9 bases not matched to a gene. CDR3 length: 16 amino acids. This CDR3 is CASSARQRGYTDTQYF. The CDR3 DNA is TGTGCCAGCAGTGCCCGGCAGCGGGGATACACAGATACGCAGTATTTT.

The gene calls are TRBV6-5 and TRBJ2-1; maybe TRBD2 (6 bases). Germline-derived CDR1 and CDR2 are MNHEY and SVGAGI. V gave up 11 bases and J gave up 11 bases, with 13 bases separating them. The CDR3 runs to 10 residues. As DNA, the CDR3 is TGTGCCGCGGGGAGCCCTCAGCAGTTCTTC. This gives the protein CAAGSPQQFF.

This sequence joins TRBV27 and TRBJ2-7, with TRBD1 as a possible D gene (5 bases). The CDR3 contains 15 residues. Per germline, CDR1 MNHEY and CDR2 SMNVEV (reference sequence). Trimming took off 0 bases at V and 2 bases at J, with 11 bases between the two ends. CDR3: CASSLSMGPTYEQYF. The CDR3 bases are TGTGCCAGCAGTTTATCGATGGGGCCGACCTACGAGCAGTACTTC.

This clone was counted a few times. The V call is TRBV2, the J call TRBJ2-1; 9 bases map to TRBD1. V lost 5 bases and J lost 6; bases outside the gene matches: 23. There are 20 residues in the CDR3. The germline CDR1 and CDR2 sequences are SNHLY and FYNNEI. CDR3 in amino acids: CASSPVWDRAKGSYANEQFF. For the CDR3, the DNA is TGTGCCAGCAGTCCAGTGTGGGACAGGGCGAAGGGGTCCTACGCCAATGAGCAGTTCTTC.

About this clone itself: The junction shows a germline mismatch at one end, possibly a read error. This chain connects TRBV7-9 to TRBJ2-4, with 8 bases matching TRBD1. This CDR3 has 13 residues. The germline V gene encodes CDR1 SEHNR and CDR2 FQNEAQ (reference sequence). This CDR3 is CASSGQGVNSQYF. CDR3 nucleotides: TGTGCCAGCAGCGGACAGGGTGTAAACAGTCAGTACTTC.